The text below deals with one TCR beta chain. This specimen belongs to a study of shared clonotypes between healthy human individuals. CD8 cells classed as naive were CD45RO-negative and positively selected for CCR7, excluding terminally differentiated effector memory CD45RA+ cells. CDR1 and CDR2 (germline): SNHLY, FYNNEI. This CDR3 contains 14 residues. The V end lost 3 bases, the J end lost 8 bases, and 16 bases lay between the germline ends. Deep was the level used in running the assay. Over several immunoSEQ plates, each subset's genomic DNA was distributed in even portions. Measured with immunoSEQ multiplex PCR; TCRdb has only the in-frame clones, and not every one. The data show hundreds of thousands of clones, 92% seen once.

The genes are TRBV2 and TRBJ1-2, with a tentative D call TRBD1 (5 bases). Sequenced sample: naive CD8+ T cells sorted from blood. The receptor comes from a man between 25 and 39 years old in good health. The CDR3: CASSDSSQGKGYTF. DNA for the CDR3: TGTGCCAGCAGTGATAGTAGTCAGGGTAAGGGCTACACCTTC.